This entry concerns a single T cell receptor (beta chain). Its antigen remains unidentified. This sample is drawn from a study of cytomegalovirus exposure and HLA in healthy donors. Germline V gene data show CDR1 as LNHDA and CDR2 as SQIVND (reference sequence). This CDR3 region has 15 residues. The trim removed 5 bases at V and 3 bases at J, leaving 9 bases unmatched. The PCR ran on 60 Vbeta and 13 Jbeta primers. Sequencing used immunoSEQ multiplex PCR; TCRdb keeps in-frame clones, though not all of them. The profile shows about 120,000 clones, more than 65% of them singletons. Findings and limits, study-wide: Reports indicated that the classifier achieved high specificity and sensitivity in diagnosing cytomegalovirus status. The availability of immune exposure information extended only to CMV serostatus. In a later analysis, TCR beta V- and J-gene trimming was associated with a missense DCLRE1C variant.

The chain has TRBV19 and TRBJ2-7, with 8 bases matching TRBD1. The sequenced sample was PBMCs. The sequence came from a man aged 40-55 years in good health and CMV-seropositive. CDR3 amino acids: CASSSNRGFNYEQYF. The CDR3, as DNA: TGTGCCAGTAGTTCAAACAGGGGGTTTAACTACGAGCAGTACTTC.